This entry features one TCR beta chain sequence. Its matching antigen is unknown. CDR3 length: 14 amino acids. CDR1 and CDR2 from the germline V gene are SGDLS and YYNGEE. The data derive from a study of monozygotic twins with inflammatory bowel disease. Study findings and constraints: IBD patients carried less diverse TCRbeta repertoires (inverse Simpson) than healthy co-twins. Among twins, concordant and discordant pairs did not differ in repertoire similarity, possibly from limited power.

Template switching introduced UMIs that contain a 6-nucleotide sample barcode. With the 5' RACE reads reprocessed, TCRdb shows one record per CDR3 protein and no DNA. This sample's table reports around 410,000 distinct CDR3 sequences. Sequenced material: blood. The chain uses TRBV9 and TRBJ2-2; as DNA is missing, the TRBD1 call by TCRdb cannot be tested. The TCR was taken from a human donor with ulcerative colitis or Crohn's disease, or a healthy co-twin of an affected twin (not recorded which). The CDR3: CASSVFGGTGELFF.